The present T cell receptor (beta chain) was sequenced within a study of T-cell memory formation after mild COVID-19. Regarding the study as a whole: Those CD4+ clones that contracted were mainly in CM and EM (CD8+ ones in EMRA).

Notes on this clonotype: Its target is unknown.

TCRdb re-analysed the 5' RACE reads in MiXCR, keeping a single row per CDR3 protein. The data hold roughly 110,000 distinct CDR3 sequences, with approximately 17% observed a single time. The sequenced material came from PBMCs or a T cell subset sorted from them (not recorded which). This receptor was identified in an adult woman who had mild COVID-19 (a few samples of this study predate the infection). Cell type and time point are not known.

The CDR3 loop reads CASSSRQGPSYEQYF. DNA of the CDR3: TGCGCCAGCAGCTCAAGACAGGGGCCCTCCTACGAGCAGTACTTC. The rearrangement joins TRBV4-1 to TRBJ2-7, with TRBD1 identical over 8 bases. With 5 bases clipped from V and 0 bases from J, the junction kept 6 bases outside the gene matches. Germline V gene data show CDR1 as MGHRA and CDR2 as YSYEKL. The CDR3 is made up of 15 amino acids.